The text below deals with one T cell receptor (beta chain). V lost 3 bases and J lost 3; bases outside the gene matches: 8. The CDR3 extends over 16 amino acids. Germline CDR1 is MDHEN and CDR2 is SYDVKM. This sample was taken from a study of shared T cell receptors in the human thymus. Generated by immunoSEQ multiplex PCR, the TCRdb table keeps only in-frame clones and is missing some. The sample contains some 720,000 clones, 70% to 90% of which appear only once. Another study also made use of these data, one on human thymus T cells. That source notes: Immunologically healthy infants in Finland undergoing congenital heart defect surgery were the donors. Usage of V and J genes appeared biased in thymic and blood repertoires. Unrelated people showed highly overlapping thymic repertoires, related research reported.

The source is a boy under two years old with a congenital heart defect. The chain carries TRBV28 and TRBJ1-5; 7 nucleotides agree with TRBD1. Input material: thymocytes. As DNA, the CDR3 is TGTGCCAGCAGTTTGGATCGGGACAGTCCCAATCAGCCCCAGCATTTT. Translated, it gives CASSLDRDSPNQPQHF.